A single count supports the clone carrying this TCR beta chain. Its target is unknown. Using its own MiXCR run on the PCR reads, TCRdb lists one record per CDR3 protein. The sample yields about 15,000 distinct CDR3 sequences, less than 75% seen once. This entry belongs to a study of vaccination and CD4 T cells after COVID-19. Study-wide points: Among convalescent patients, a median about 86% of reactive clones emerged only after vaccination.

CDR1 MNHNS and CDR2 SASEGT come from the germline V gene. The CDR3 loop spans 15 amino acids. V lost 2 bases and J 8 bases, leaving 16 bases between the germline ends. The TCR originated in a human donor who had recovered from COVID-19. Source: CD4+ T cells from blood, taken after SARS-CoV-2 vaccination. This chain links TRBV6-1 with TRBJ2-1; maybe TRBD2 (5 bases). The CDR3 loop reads CASSERPVDSDEQFF. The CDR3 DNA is TGTGCCAGCAGTGAAAGGCCCGTGGACTCGGATGAGCAGTTCTTC.